The source of this TCR beta chain is a study of CD8 T cells in Susac syndrome. Notes on the study in general: As the study acknowledged, the number of individuals who were part of its TCR sequencing and HLA analysis was relatively small.

Note on this clonotype: Its antigen is unidentified.

Random hexamers were used to reverse transcribe the RNA input (0.5 to 1 ug). MiXCR, run by TCRdb on the immunoSEQ multiplex PCR reads, gives a single entry per CDR3 protein. The sample contains 250,000 to 300,000 distinct CDR3 sequences, 70% to 90% of which appear only once. The authors carried out high-throughput sequencing of TCR beta. They applied it to CD8+ and CD4+ T cells obtained from blood. Trimming removed 3 bases at V and 8 bases at J, with 18 bases between. Looked up from germline, CDR1 is SGHTS and CDR2 is YDEGEE. This CDR3 comprises 15 residues. The material sequenced was CD8+ T cells from PBMCs. The chain couples TRBV5-8 to TRBJ2-4; D remains ambiguous. This TCR was recovered from a human donor with multiple sclerosis. The CDR3 loop is CASSSGDDTWDIQYF. CDR3 DNA: TGTGCCAGCAGCTCCGGAGACGATACTTGGGACATTCAGTACTTC.